The entry below gives a single T cell receptor beta chain sequence along with its context. The repertoire was sequenced with immunoSEQ multiplex PCR; TCRdb's copy has only in-frame clones and lacks some. Of about 350,000 clones listed, 87% were seen once; the top ten hold around 6%. This specimen belongs to a study of blood T cell repertoires in COVID-19. The clonotype comes from a woman between 45 and 60 years old with COVID-19, enrolled during active disease. The specimen was peripheral blood.

CDR3 sequence: CASSERTDRYGYTF. CDR3 DNA sequence: TGTGCCAGCAGTGAAAGGACAGATAGGTATGGCTACACCTTC. V is TRBV2 and J is TRBJ1-2; weak D call: TRBD1 (6 bases). V lost 2 bases, J lost 5 bases, and 12 bases lay in between. The CDR3 is 14 amino acids. Germline V gene lookup returns CDR1 SNHLY and CDR2 FYNNEI.